This T cell receptor (beta chain) was obtained from a study of blood T cell repertoires in COVID-19. As for the study in general: Researchers got acute and convalescent COVID-19 samples from the United States, Italy and Spain. In each case, the material was cDNA or gDNA derived from T cells, B-cell-depleted T cells, or PBMCs.

Clones were read by immunoSEQ multiplex PCR, and TCRdb kept only the in-frame ones, dropping some. The repertoire has some 250,000 clones, approximately 88% of them found once; the top ten carry 0.7%. The V and J ends lost 0 bases and 0 bases respectively, with 7 bases between them. The CDR3 totals 15 residues. The germline V gene has CDR1 SGDLS and CDR2 YYNGEE. The chain recombines TRBV9 with TRBJ1-5; no clear D gene. The source material was peripheral blood. The sequence derives from a human donor in a cohort sampled during active COVID-19. The chain's CDR3 is CASSVDGTSNQPQHF. The CDR3 coding sequence is TGTGCCAGCAGCGTAGACGGTACTAGCAATCAGCCCCAGCATTTT.